The 8 T cell receptor beta chains listed next were all sequenced from one sample in a study of shared clonotypes between healthy human individuals. Assay: immunoSEQ multiplex PCR; the TCRdb copy retains only in-frame clones and omits some. This table has around 700,000 clones, 55% to 75% appearing once. Sequenced: memory CD4+ T cells sorted from blood. Indicated subset: CD45RA-negative fraction. The receptors here all came from a woman aged 25-40 years in good health.

The chain uses TRBV18 and TRBJ1-4; D not resolved. This CDR3 has 16 amino acids. CDR1 is KGHSH, CDR2 LQKENI, per germline. V was cut by 2 bases and J by 0 bases, with 10 bases left in between. The CDR3: CASSPTSYATNEKLFF. The CDR3 bases are TGTGCCAGCTCACCAACGTCATATGCAACTAATGAAAAACTGTTTTTT.

The CDR3 nucleotides are TGTGCCGGAACATCAACACCGTACGAGCAGTACTTC. It yields the protein CAGTSTPYEQYF. The V and J genes are TRBV6-1 and TRBJ2-7; D is undetermined. The CDR3 consists of 12 residues. Between the trimmed V and J ends, which lost 11 bases and 4 bases, there was a span of 15 bases. Germline V CDR1 and CDR2: MNHNS, SASEGT.

The genes are TRBV5-3 and TRBJ1-5; 7 bases align to TRBD1. TRBV5-3 is classed as an ORF, of uncertain function. The CDR3 has 14 residues. V lost 8 bases, J lost 0 bases, and 5 bases stayed unmatched. CDR3: CASGDRNSNQPQHF. The CDR3 DNA reads as TGTGCCAGCGGGGACAGAAATAGCAATCAGCCCCAGCATTTT.

This chain links TRBV10-3 with TRBJ1-1, with D hard to call. CDR3 size: 15 residues. The germline V gene encodes CDR1 ENHRY and CDR2 SYGVKD. Trimming cost V 0 bases and J 0 bases, with 8 bases left between them. CDR3 sequence (DNA): TGTGCCATCAGTGAGTCCGGGCAACTGAACACTGAAGCTTTCTTT. As protein: CAISESGQLNTEAFF.

The CDR3 reads CASRQFPEYNEQFF. CDR3 nucleotide sequence: TGTGCCAGCAGGCAGTTCCCAGAGTACAATGAGCAGTTCTTC. This chain joins TRBV13 and TRBJ2-1, with unresolved D. Germline V CDR1 and CDR2: PRHDT, FYEKMQ (reference sequence). Between the trimmed V and J ends, which lost 6 bases and 4 bases, there was a span of 13 bases. The length of the CDR3 is 14 residues. Together with reference TRBV13 and TRBJ2-1, the CDR3 gives the full variable domain: AAGVIQSPRHLIKEKRETATLKCYPIPRHDTVYWYQQGPGQDPQFLISFYEKMQSDKGSIPDRFSAQQFSDYHSELNMSSLELGDSALYFCASRQFPEYNEQFFGPGTRLTVL.

V and J are TRBV7-6 and TRBJ2-1, with D possibly being TRBD2 (7 bases). The CDR3 has 15 amino acids. Germline V gene data show CDR1 as SGHVS and CDR2 as FNYEAQ. Trimming took 7 bases from V and 2 from J, leaving 15 bases between them. This CDR3 is CASIKRGGPYNEQFF. The CDR3 coding sequence is TGTGCCAGCATCAAAAGGGGGGGACCCTACAATGAGCAGTTCTTC.

The chain couples TRBV5-1 to TRBJ1-3; tentatively, D is TRBD1 (6 bases). Germline V gene data show CDR1 as SGHRS and CDR2 as YFSETQ. The germline V and J ends were trimmed by 6 bases and 4 bases, with 14 bases remaining between them. This CDR3 contains 14 residues. CDR3 amino acids: CASTEGTLGNTIYF. The CDR3 nucleotides read TGCGCCAGCACCGAAGGGACACTGGGAAACACCATATATTTT.

The chain carries TRBV5-1 and TRBJ2-7; TRBD1 matches at 9 bases. CDR1 SGHRS and CDR2 YFSETQ come from the germline V gene. CDR3 length equals 15 residues. The V and J ends lost 3 bases and 4 bases, in that order; junction bases with no gene match: 8. CDR3 in amino acids: CASSSGQGGVYEQYF. CDR3 DNA sequence: TGCGCCAGCAGCTCGGGACAGGGTGGGGTGTACGAGCAGTACTTC.